This T cell receptor (beta chain) derives from a study of cytomegalovirus exposure and HLA in healthy donors. Study details: The platform used for the roughly 110 validation repertoires matched that of the approximately 620 first-cohort repertoires, a later analysis reported. Points from the study as a whole: For most TCR sequences rarity was the rule, although some public TCRs occurred in many donors. Researchers counted over 150 TCR beta chains as cytomegalovirus-associated. High sensitivity and specificity were reportedly achieved when the classifier diagnosed cytomegalovirus status.

Germline loops: CDR1 SGHRS, CDR2 YFSETQ. V was pared by 3 bases and J by 5 bases, with 14 bases between. This CDR3 region has 14 residues. This table comes from immunoSEQ multiplex PCR, and its TCRdb copy is limited to in-frame clones, with some not included. The sample has over 150,000 clones; 75% to 90% are singletons. Notes on this clone: The antigen remains unidentified.

The receptor's source is a man between 18 and 29 years old in good health and CMV-seropositive. This sequence joins TRBV5-1 and TRBJ1-1, with D tentatively TRBD1 (6 bases). Sequenced material: PBMCs. CDR3 DNA: TGCGCCAGCAGCTCGGGACACCCGGGGACTGAAGCTTTCTTT. It specifies CASSSGHPGTEAFF.